A single sample gave rise to the 20 T cell receptor beta chains below, sequenced in a study of blood T cell repertoires in COVID-19. TCRdb keeps only in-frame clones here, not all; method: immunoSEQ multiplex PCR. The sample lists 160,000 or so clones, about 85% occurring once. The sample taken for sequencing was peripheral blood. Source of these receptors: a woman in her 70s with acute or convalescent COVID-19.

The chain has TRBV10-3 and TRBJ1-5; 7 bases are shared with TRBD1. The CDR3 runs to 14 residues. Germline V CDR1 and CDR2: ENHRY, SYGVKD. V gave up 2 bases and J gave up 6 bases; unmatched junction bases: 4. The CDR3: CAISERAGGQPQHF. The CDR3 nucleotides read TGTGCCATCAGTGAGAGGGCAGGGGGTCAGCCCCAGCATTTT.

This clone was detected once. V gene TRBV5-1 combines with J gene TRBJ2-2, with D possibly matching TRBD2 (5 bases). The germline gives CDR1 SGHRS, CDR2 YFSETQ. The CDR3 has 14 amino acids. Trimming stripped 0 bases from V and 10 bases from J, with 13 bases between. Here the CDR3 DNA reads TGCGCCAGCAGCTTGGCCCGACACGGGGAGGAGCTGTTTTTT. Protein: CASSLARHGEELFF. Variable domain in full (rest from reference TRBV5-1 and TRBJ2-2): KAGVTQTPRYLIKTRGQQVTLSCSPISGHRSVSWYQQTPGQGLQFLFEYFSETQRNKGNFPGRFSGRQFSNSRSEMNVSTLELGDSALYLCASSLARHGEELFFGEGSRLTVL.

This rearrangement joins TRBV18 to TRBJ2-3; a possible D gene is TRBD2 (5 bases). Germline V CDR1 and CDR2: KGHSH, LQKENI. The CDR3 totals 15 residues. The V end was cut by 2 bases, the J end by 0 bases, with 9 bases between. CDR3 DNA: TGTGCCAGCTCACCATACGAGGGAAGCACAGATACGCAGTATTTT. Residues: CASSPYEGSTDTQYF.

The chain employs TRBV7-2 and TRBJ2-3, with 7 bases matching TRBD2. This CDR3 spans 16 amino acids. Germline CDR1 and CDR2: SGHTA and FQGNSA. Trimming at V came to 5 bases and at J to 2 bases, leaving 10 bases not matched to a gene. CDR3 coding DNA: TGTGCCAGCAGCCCGGTCGGGACTACAAACACAGATACGCAGTATTTT. This codes for CASSPVGTTNTDTQYF.

The chain carries TRBV9 and TRBJ2-1; 9 nucleotides line up with TRBD1. Germline values: CDR1 SGDLS, CDR2 YYNGEE. The CDR3 consists of 15 residues. With V trimmed by 0 bases and J by 9 bases, 7 bases remained unmatched. CDR3 region: CASSVDGQGLGEQFF. Here the CDR3 DNA reads TGTGCCAGCAGCGTAGATGGACAGGGGCTTGGTGAGCAGTTCTTC.

The genes are TRBV2 and TRBJ2-3; D gene ambiguous. V lost 6 bases, J lost 0 bases, and 7 bases lay in between. Germline lookup yields CDR1 SNHLY and CDR2 FYNNEI. The CDR3 runs 13 residues. The CDR3 loop is CASSYTSTDTQYF. DNA of the CDR3: TGTGCCAGCAGCTATACTAGCACAGATACGCAGTATTTT.

The J gene is TRBJ2-5, the V gene TRBV30, with 9 bases matching TRBD2. This CDR3 is 15 amino acids long. V shed 4 bases, J shed 5 bases, and the junction held 11 bases outside the gene matches. CDR1 is GTSNPN, CDR2 SVGIG, per germline (reference sequence). The CDR3: CAWKRGLAGMETQYF. The CDR3 DNA is TGTGCCTGGAAGAGAGGGCTAGCGGGGATGGAGACCCAGTACTTC.

This clone was seen more than once but under ten times. The rearrangement joins TRBV19 to TRBJ1-6; TRBD1 agrees at 7 bases. Germline CDR1 is LNHDA and CDR2 is SQIVND (reference sequence). The junction had 13 bases not matched to a gene; V was cut back by 7 bases and J by 7 bases. The CDR3 length is 16 residues. The CDR3 bases are TGTGCCAGTATGCCCTCGACAGGGACGACGAATTCACCCCTCCACTTT. Amino acid sequence: CASMPSTGTTNSPLHF.

The chain uses TRBV7-9 and TRBJ2-1, with D possibly TRBD2 on 7 matching bases. Germline-derived CDR1 and CDR2 are SEHNR and FQNEAQ (reference sequence). Trimming removed 4 bases at V and 2 bases at J, with 15 bases between. This CDR3 region has 16 residues. CDR3 sequence reads: CASSSRRGGAYNEQFF. For the CDR3, the DNA is TGTGCCAGCAGCTCCAGGAGGGGGGGCGCCTACAATGAGCAGTTCTTC.

The rearrangement links TRBV6-5 to TRBJ1-1; tentatively, D is TRBD1 (6 bases). CDR3 length: 15 amino acids. CDR1 is MNHEY and CDR2 is SVGAGI in the germline V gene. Trimming took 6 bases from V and 4 from J, leaving 18 bases between them. The CDR3 coding sequence is TGTGCCAGCAGCCCCTGGGGGAAAGGGGGCACTGAAGCTTTCTTT. Its translation is CASSPWGKGGTEAFF.

The chain has TRBV7-9 and TRBJ1-5; D remains unclear. The CDR3 runs to 15 residues. Germline CDR1 is SEHNR and CDR2 is FQNEAQ (reference sequence). V lost 5 bases, J lost 0 bases, and 11 bases lay in between. This CDR3 reads CASSDRGDSNQPQHF. CDR3 nucleotide sequence: TGTGCCAGCAGCGACCGGGGAGATAGCAATCAGCCCCAGCATTTT.

The gene calls are TRBV7-2 and TRBJ1-6, with 9 bases that match TRBD1. Trimming took 2 bases from V and 6 from J; bases not matched to a gene: 5. CDR3 length: 16 residues. Looked up from germline, CDR1 is SGHTA and CDR2 is FQGNSA. The CDR3 nucleotides read TGTGCCAGCAGCTTACAAGGGACAGGGACTAATTCACCCCTCCACTTT. Protein product: CASSLQGTGTNSPLHF. The full variable domain, with the rest looked up from reference TRBV7-2 and TRBJ1-6, is GAGVSQSPSNKVTEKGKDVELRCDPISGHTALYWYRQSLGQGLEFLIYFQGNSAPDKSGLPSDRFSAERTGGSVSTLTIQRTQQEDSAVYLCASSLQGTGTNSPLHFGNGTRLTVT.

The genes are TRBV18 and TRBJ1-2, with TRBD1 matching over 10 bases. The V gene end was trimmed by 4 bases and the J gene end by 3 bases; junction bases not matched to a gene: 8. Germline V gives CDR1 KGHSH, CDR2 LQKENI. The CDR3 spans 16 residues. The CDR3 nucleotides read TGTGCCAGCTCACTTACGACAGGGGGCAGGGACTATGGCTACACCTTC. Translating it yields CASSLTTGGRDYGYTF.

This rearrangement joins TRBV4-1 to TRBJ2-1; TRBD2 aligns across 13 bases. Germline V gene sequence: CDR1 MGHRA, CDR2 YSYEKL. V shed 3 bases, J shed 4 bases, and the junction held 3 bases outside the gene matches. The CDR3 is made up of 16 amino acids. CDR3 sequence: CASSQGLAGLYNEQFF. Here the CDR3 DNA reads TGCGCCAGCAGCCAGGGACTAGCGGGGCTATACAATGAGCAGTTCTTC.

The chain combines TRBV19 with TRBJ2-2; maybe TRBD1 (5 bases). Trimming removed 5 bases from V and 5 bases from J, with 12 bases in between. Germline V gene lookup returns CDR1 LNHDA and CDR2 SQIVND (reference sequence). The CDR3 covers 14 residues. CDR3 sequence reads: CASSVFGATGELFF. CDR3 coding DNA: TGTGCCAGTAGTGTGTTTGGGGCGACCGGGGAGCTGTTTTTT.

The rearrangement links TRBV6-6 to TRBJ1-2, with a weak D call TRBD1 (5 bases). This CDR3 region has 13 residues. With 5 bases removed from V and 4 bases from J, the gap between germline ends came to 11 bases. CDR1 MNHNY and CDR2 SVGAGI come from the germline V gene (reference sequence). The CDR3 loop reads CASSIGEGYGYTF. CDR3 nucleotides: TGTGCCAGCAGTATAGGGGAGGGCTATGGCTACACCTTC.

This chain connects TRBV28 to TRBJ2-2; D not certain. Germline V gives CDR1 MDHEN, CDR2 SYDVKM. The V and J ends lost 3 bases and 8 bases respectively, with 7 bases between them. The CDR3 loop spans 12 amino acids. The CDR3 bases are TGTGCCAGCAGTTTGTTTTCAGGGGAGCTGTTTTTT. It specifies CASSLFSGELFF.

This clone was seen just once. The J gene is TRBJ2-5, the V gene TRBV5-6, with TRBD2 matching 7 bases. The CDR3 has 15 residues. Trimming at V came to 3 bases and at J to 1 base, leaving 6 bases not matched to a gene. CDR1 SGHDT and CDR2 YYEEEE come from the germline V gene. The CDR3 DNA follows: TGTGCCAGCAGCTCCCCGCTAGCGGTCCAAGAGACCCAGTACTTC. Its protein product is CASSSPLAVQETQYF.

This chain joins TRBV25-1 and TRBJ1-5; weak D call: TRBD1 (5 bases). Between the trimmed V and J ends, which lost 8 bases and 8 bases, there was a span of 19 bases. The germline CDR1 and CDR2 sequences are MGHDK and SYGVNS. The CDR3 is 14 residues long. The CDR3 DNA follows: TGTGCCAGCTCTGAGGCAGGGCGCGACGAGCCCCAGCATTTT. It encodes CASSEAGRDEPQHF.

The chain has TRBV5-1 and TRBJ1-1; 8 positions match TRBD1. The CDR3 covers 20 residues. V gave up 4 bases and J gave up 2 bases; unmatched junction bases: 22. The germline V gene encodes CDR1 SGHRS and CDR2 YFSETQ. CDR3 bases: TGCGCCAGCAGCCCGAGGTTGGGGTCTACAGGGGGTGGACGAAACACTGAAGCTTTCTTT. This encodes CASSPRLGSTGGGRNTEAFF.